Detailed here is one T cell receptor (beta chain). Antigen unknown. Taking about 18-30 mg of unsorted bulk tissue, the authors co-extracted RNA and DNA. Reverse transcription of about 500 ng total RNA with a constant-region primer produced TCR beta cDNA. Modified slightly, ARM-PCR produced TCR beta libraries over three nested multiplex PCR rounds. In the first two PCR rounds, TRBV1-TRBV30 forward primers were paired with a C-beta reverse primer, and each round lasted roughly 9 cycles. TCRdb itself ran the multiplex PCR reads through MiXCR, one entry per CDR3 protein. The table has 100,000 or so distinct CDR3 sequences, roughly 80% seen once. The germline gives CDR1 SQVTM, CDR2 ANQGSEA. CDR3 length: 15 amino acids. V lost 3 bases and J lost 13, with 27 bases in between. These data are taken from a study of tumor-infiltrating lymphocytes in primary liver carcinoma. Across the whole study: Ages ranged from 30 to 69, with HCC or mixed HCC-cholangiocarcinoma.

Study-wide results and limits: Tumor region pairs showed greater overlap than either tumor-adjacent or tumor-blood pairs did. Tumor top-250-clone fraction significantly exceeded that of blood (p = 0.039).

The sequence derives from a man in his forties with primary liver carcinoma and hepatitis B virus infection. This chain connects TRBV29-1 to TRBJ1-1; D is unresolved. Specimen: liver tumor tissue from sampling region 3. Subset given: tumor region T3, left-lateral pole. The CDR3 DNA sequence: TGCAGCGTTGATTCCGGGTGGGGTATGAACACTGAGGTTTTCTTT. Its translation is CSVDSGWGMNTEVFF.